The 9 T cell receptor beta chains below were found in one sample sequenced in a study of vaccination and CD4 T cells after COVID-19 (dated by TCRdb to 2021 to 2024). Library creation used PCR. The data were produced on an Illumina iSeq 100. Through fastp at Q25 and MiXCR, TCRdb rebuilt clones from the public reads, retaining in-frame beta chains. Every CDR3 protein is listed once, alongside the most common genes and DNA of its rows. The sample profile shows tens of thousands of distinct CDR3 sequences; 51% of them were found once. The leading ten clones occupy approximately 1% of the sample. Sequences were derived from CD4+ T cells from blood, sampled before SARS-CoV-2 vaccination. These receptors originate from a human donor who had recovered from COVID-19.

V is TRBV7-9 and J is TRBJ1-4; perhaps TRBD1 as D (6 bases). This CDR3 comprises 13 residues. CDR1 and CDR2 from the germline V gene are SEHNR and FQNEAQ (reference sequence). Trimming removed 11 bases at V and 8 bases at J, with 18 bases between. The CDR3, as DNA: TGTGCCTCAGTCCCCCAGGGGAAGGAAAAACTGTTTTTT. Its translation is CASVPQGKEKLFF. The full variable domain, in which reference TRBV7-9 and TRBJ1-4 provide the parts outside the CDR3, is DTGVSQNPRHKITKRGQNVTFRCDPISEHNRLYWYRQTLGQGPEFLTYFQNEAQLEKSRLLSDRFSAERPKGSFSTLEIQRTEQGDSAMYLCASVPQGKEKLFFGSGTQLSVL.

V usage is TRBV7-2 and J usage is TRBJ1-5; D unclear. This CDR3 comprises 17 residues. Germline V CDR1 and CDR2: SGHTA, FQGNSA. Deletions cut 5 bases from V and 1 base from J, with 18 bases between. CDR3 sequence reads: CASSLAPPGLSNQPQHF. CDR3 coding DNA: TGTGCCAGCAGCCTCGCCCCACCCGGTTTAAGCAATCAGCCCCAGCATTTT.

In its sample, this clonotype was seen a few times. The gene calls are TRBV27 and TRBJ1-6; D is ambiguous. The CDR3 loop spans 14 amino acids. V was clipped by 6 bases and J by 5 bases, with 11 bases between them. Germline V gene lookup returns CDR1 MNHEY and CDR2 SMNVEV (reference sequence). The CDR3 region is CASSPSFDNSPLHF. The CDR3 DNA reads as TGTGCCAGCAGCCCGTCTTTTGATAATTCACCCCTCCACTTT.

V and J are TRBV20-1 and TRBJ2-2; no reliable D call. CDR1 and CDR2 from the germline V gene are DFQATT and SNEGSKA (reference sequence). The CDR3 consists of 13 residues. V was trimmed by 0 bases and J by 5 bases, leaving 7 bases between them. The CDR3 protein is CSARDFTTGELFF. CDR3 nucleotides: TGCAGTGCTAGAGATTTTACAACCGGGGAGCTGTTTTTT.

V and J are TRBV5-1 and TRBJ1-1; tentative D call: TRBD1 (6 bases). This CDR3 spans 16 amino acids. Trimming shortened V by 2 bases and J by 4 bases, and 18 bases separated the two germline ends. Germline V gene data show CDR1 as SGHRS and CDR2 as YFSETQ. The CDR3 DNA sequence: TGCGCCAGCAGCTTAACAGGGTCTAGTAAGGCCACTGAAGCTTTCTTT. Translated, it gives CASSLTGSSKATEAFF.

V gene TRBV4-3 combines with J gene TRBJ2-7; unclear D gene. The CDR3 runs to 14 residues. Trimming removed 0 bases from V and 0 bases from J, with 6 bases in between. Germline assignment: CDR1 LGHNA and CDR2 YSLEER. CDR3 nucleotide sequence: TGCGCCAGCAGCCAAGACGCCCGCTCCTACGAGCAGTACTTC. This sequence encodes CASSQDARSYEQYF.

The genes are TRBV4-2 and TRBJ2-2, with TRBD2 matching 8 bases. V was clipped by 5 bases and J by 5 bases; unmatched bases: 13. The CDR3 consists of 17 residues. The germline V gene encodes CDR1 LGHNA and CDR2 YNFKEQ. CDR3 in amino acids: CASSSPPGLGRTGELFF. The CDR3 region has the DNA TGTGCCAGCAGCTCACCTCCGGGACTAGGAAGGACCGGGGAGCTGTTTTTT.

The chain links TRBV6-1 to TRBJ2-5; 13 bases line up with TRBD2. CDR3 size: 17 residues. The germline gives CDR1 MNHNS, CDR2 SASEGT. The V segment lost 5 bases and the J segment 7 bases; nucleotides outside the gene matches: 13. CDR3 nucleotide sequence: TGTGCCAGCAGTCCATCTTCGGGACTAGCGGGGTCAGGGACCCAGTACTTC. It is translated as CASSPSSGLAGSGTQYF.

The CDR3 nucleotides are TGTGCCAGTTCCCGACAGACCAACTATGGCTACACCTTC. Its protein product is CASSRQTNYGYTF. V is TRBV27 and J is TRBJ1-2; TRBD1 is a possible D gene (5 bases). Germline CDR1 and CDR2: MNHEY and SMNVEV (reference sequence). The ends were cut back, 9 bases at V and 2 bases at J, with 13 bases in the middle. The CDR3 spans 13 residues.